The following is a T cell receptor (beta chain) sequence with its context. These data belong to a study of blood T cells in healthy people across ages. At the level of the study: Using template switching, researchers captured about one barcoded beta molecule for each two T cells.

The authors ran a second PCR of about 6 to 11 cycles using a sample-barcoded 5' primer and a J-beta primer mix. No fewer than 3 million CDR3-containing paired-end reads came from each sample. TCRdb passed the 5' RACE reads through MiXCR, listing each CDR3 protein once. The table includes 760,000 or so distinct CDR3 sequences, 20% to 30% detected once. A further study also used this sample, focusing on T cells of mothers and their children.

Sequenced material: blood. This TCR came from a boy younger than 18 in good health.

The CDR3 is CASSQDPAGGYQETQYF. CDR3 coding DNA: TGTGCCAGCAGCCAAGATCCAGCGGGGGGCTACCAAGAGACCCAGTACTTC. The chain recombines TRBV4-2 with TRBJ2-5; 9 nucleotides line up with TRBD2. Germline CDR1 is LGHNA and CDR2 is YNFKEQ. J gave up 0 bases and V 0 bases, and 5 bases lay outside the gene matches. The CDR3 runs to 17 residues.